This note documents a single TCR beta chain sequence. The CDR3 loop spans 15 amino acids. Trimming left V 5 bases short and J 4 bases short, with 15 bases between. Germline V gene data show CDR1 as PRHDT and CDR2 as FYEKMQ (reference sequence). TCRdb keeps only in-frame clones here, not all; method: immunoSEQ multiplex PCR. The data contain fewer than 250,000 clones, about 89% of them seen just once; the ten biggest clones take up about 4.8%. The source of the sample is a study of blood T cell repertoires in COVID-19. This clonotype was sampled from a woman between 40 and 55 years old with acute or convalescent COVID-19. The rearrangement joins TRBV13 to TRBJ1-3, with TRBD1 as a possible D gene (6 bases). The sample consisted of peripheral blood. The CDR3 sequence is CASSARAGAGNTIYF. The CDR3 nucleotides are TGTGCCAGCAGCGCCCGAGCGGGGGCCGGAAACACCATATATTTT.